The entry that follows covers one T cell receptor beta chain sequence. Its cognate antigen is unknown. The assay was immunoSEQ multiplex PCR, and TCRdb's table has in-frame clones only and misses some. The repertoire holds 35,000 to 45,000 clones, with approximately 83% as singletons. CDR3 size: 16 residues. Germline trimming cut 3 bases from V and 3 bases from J; bases unmatched to any gene: 6. Per the germline V gene, CDR1 is LGHDT and CDR2 is YNNKEL (reference sequence). For nine to ten days, roughly 10^5 sorted CD4+ cells grew with T cell-depleted PBMCs and CEF. The sample is drawn from a study of CD4 T cells in relation to SARS-CoV-2 and coronaviruses.

The chain has TRBV3-1 (or the pseudogene TRBV3-2) and TRBJ2-1, with 9 bases identical to TRBD2. This clonotype originated in an adult with COVID-19. What was sequenced was naive CD4+ T cells from PBMCs, cultured in vitro. Sample subset: naive CD4+ T cells isolated by negative enrichment. The CDR3 protein is CASSHDGTSFYNEQFF. CDR3 DNA: TGTGCCAGCAGCCATGATGGGACTAGCTTCTACAATGAGCAGTTCTTC.